Sequencing of this TCR beta chain was carried out in a study of cytomegalovirus exposure and HLA in healthy donors. This clone was counted a few times. The primer mix had 60 Vbeta and 13 Jbeta primers. Here immunoSEQ multiplex PCR was the method, and the copy in TCRdb shows in-frame clones only, minus some. The sample yields roughly 190,000 clones, roughly 76% seen once. The sequence was obtained from a woman aged 30 to 39 in good health and CMV-seropositive. Material: PBMCs.

The CDR3 bases are TGTGCCAGCAGCTTTAGCGGGAGGCGGGACACCGGGGAGCTGTTTTTT. Amino acids: CASSFSGRRDTGELFF. The gene calls are TRBV5-6 and TRBJ2-2, with 10 bases identical to TRBD2. The junction had 4 bases not matched to a gene; V was cut back by 2 bases and J by 3 bases. The CDR3 consists of 16 residues. CDR1 and CDR2 (germline): SGHDT, YYEEEE.